This TCR beta chain is drawn from a study of beta chain features in type 1 diabetes. Study conclusions and caveats: In these data, an HLA type influence on TCRB rearrangement remained unresolved. Researchers report that Type 1 diabetes patients had moderately but significantly shorter TCRB CDR3s across all four CD4+ subsets. Reduced insertions and increased deletions marked VDJ junctions in type 1 diabetes patients.

Isolated RNA was reverse transcribed in full, so expressed TCRB transcripts were sequenced. Here immunoSEQ multiplex PCR was the method, and the copy in TCRdb shows in-frame clones only, minus some. The sample lists some 700,000 clones; roughly 13% were seen once. Concerning this clone itself: No antigen is known for it.

The receptor was derived from a man aged 18 to 35 with type 1 diabetes. The sample was naive CD4+ T cells from blood.

Written as DNA, the CDR3 is TGCGCCAGCAGCCCGCCGACGGGTGATACCGGGGAGCTGTTTTTT. This codes for CASSPPTGDTGELFF. This sequence joins TRBV5-1 and TRBJ2-2; no firm D call. The V end lost 4 bases, the J end lost 5 bases, and 15 bases lay between the germline ends. Germline values: CDR1 SGHRS, CDR2 YFSETQ. The CDR3 is 15 amino acids.